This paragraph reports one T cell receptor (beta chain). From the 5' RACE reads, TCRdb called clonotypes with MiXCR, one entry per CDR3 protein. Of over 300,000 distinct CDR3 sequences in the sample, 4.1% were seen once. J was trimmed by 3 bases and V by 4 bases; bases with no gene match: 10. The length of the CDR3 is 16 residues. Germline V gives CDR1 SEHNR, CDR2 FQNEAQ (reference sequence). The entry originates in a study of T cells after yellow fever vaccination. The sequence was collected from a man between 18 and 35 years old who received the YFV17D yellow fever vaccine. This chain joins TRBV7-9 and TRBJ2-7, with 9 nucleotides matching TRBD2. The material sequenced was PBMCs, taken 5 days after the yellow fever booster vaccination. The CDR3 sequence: CASSSPLLAGYYEQYF. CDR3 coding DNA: TGTGCCAGCAGCTCGCCGCTTCTAGCGGGATACTACGAGCAGTACTTC.